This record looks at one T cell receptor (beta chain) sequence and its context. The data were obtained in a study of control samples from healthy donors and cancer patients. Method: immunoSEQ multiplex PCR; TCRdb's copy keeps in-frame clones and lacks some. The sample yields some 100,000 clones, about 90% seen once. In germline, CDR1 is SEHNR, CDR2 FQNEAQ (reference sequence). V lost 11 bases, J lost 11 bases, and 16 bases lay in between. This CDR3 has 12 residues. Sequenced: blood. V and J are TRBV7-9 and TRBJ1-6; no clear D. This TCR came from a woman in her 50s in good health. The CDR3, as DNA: TGTGCCCTCTCACTTACGGGTGCACCCCTCCACTTT. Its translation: CALSLTGAPLHF.